A single sample is the source of the 15 T cell receptor beta chains below, sequenced in a study of blood T cell repertoires in COVID-19. Clones were read by immunoSEQ multiplex PCR, and TCRdb kept only the in-frame ones, dropping some. The sample records roughly 100,000 clones, roughly nine tenths being singletons. Input material: peripheral blood. Source of these receptors: a woman in her sixties or seventies with acute or convalescent COVID-19.

The V and J genes are TRBV7-9 and TRBJ2-5; 12 positions match TRBD2. The CDR3 contains 16 residues. The J segment lost 5 bases and the V segment lost 5 bases, leaving 9 bases of the junction unmatched. Germline lookup yields CDR1 SEHNR and CDR2 FQNEAQ (reference sequence). The CDR3 nucleotides read TGTGCCAGCAGCGCGCCTAGCGGGAGGGCCGGGGAGACCCAGTACTTC. As protein: CASSAPSGRAGETQYF. The entire variable domain, with the rest obtained from reference TRBV7-9 and TRBJ2-5, is as follows: DTGVSQNPRHKITKRGQNVTFRCDPISEHNRLYWYRQTLGQGPEFLTYFQNEAQLEKSRLLSDRFSAERPKGSFSTLEIQRTEQGDSAMYLCASSAPSGRAGETQYFGPGTRLLVL.

This chain uses TRBV18 with TRBJ2-1, with 9 bases identical to TRBD2. The CDR3 extends over 14 amino acids. The J segment lost 6 bases and the V segment lost 0 bases, leaving 0 bases of the junction unmatched. CDR1 KGHSH and CDR2 LQKENI come from the germline V gene. DNA for the CDR3: TGTGCCAGCTCACCACCAGCGGGAGGCAATGAGCAGTTCTTC. Residues: CASSPPAGGNEQFF.

The chain recombines TRBV5-5 with TRBJ1-1; D gene ambiguous. This CDR3 comprises 13 residues. Germline V gives CDR1 SGHKS, CDR2 YYEKEE (reference sequence). V was clipped by 3 bases and J by 1 base, with 7 bases between them. For the CDR3, the DNA is TGTGCCAGCAGCTACTCGGGGAACACTGAAGCTTTCTTT. This gives the protein CASSYSGNTEAFF.

This rearrangement joins TRBV28 to TRBJ1-1; maybe TRBD1 (6 bases). This CDR3 region has 14 residues. Trimming left V 10 bases short and J 4 bases short, with 19 bases between. Germline V gene sequence: CDR1 MDHEN, CDR2 SYDVKM. DNA of the CDR3: TGTGCCACCCGGTGGGGGGGCCCTGGCACTGAAGCTTTCTTT. Protein: CATRWGGPGTEAFF.

The chain employs TRBV9 and TRBJ2-3, with D possibly being TRBD1 (6 bases). Per germline, CDR1 SGDLS and CDR2 YYNGEE. The CDR3 has 13 residues. Between the trimmed V and J ends, which lost 4 bases and 4 bases, there was a span of 10 bases. Here the CDR3 reads CASSPRTADTQYF. CDR3 coding DNA: TGTGCCAGCAGCCCCCGGACAGCAGATACGCAGTATTTT.

The chain carries TRBV28 and TRBJ2-1, with 10 bases matching TRBD2. V was clipped by 7 bases and J by 6 bases; unmatched bases: 9. This CDR3 has 15 amino acids. Germline assignment: CDR1 MDHEN and CDR2 SYDVKM. The CDR3 sequence is CASNLSGRIPNEQFF. In DNA, the CDR3 is TGTGCCAGCAACCTTAGCGGGAGGATCCCCAATGAGCAGTTCTTC.

This chain links TRBV10-2 with TRBJ2-1, with D unclear. The CDR3 extends over 15 amino acids. The ends were cut back, 0 bases at V and 3 bases at J, with 9 bases in the middle. The germline V gene encodes CDR1 WSHSY and CDR2 SAAADI. The CDR3 loop reads CASSESGEDYNEQFF. The CDR3 nucleotides are TGCGCCAGCAGTGAGTCGGGTGAGGACTACAATGAGCAGTTCTTC.

CDR3: CASSPPSAGGTDTQYF. The CDR3 DNA reads TGTGCCAGCTCACCACCCTCGGCAGGGGGCACAGATACGCAGTATTTT. This sequence joins TRBV18 and TRBJ2-3; possible D gene TRBD1, 6 bases. The CDR3 sequence is 16 residues long. Germline CDR1 and CDR2: KGHSH and LQKENI. Deletions cut 0 bases from V and 1 base from J, with 11 bases between.

This CDR3 is CASSQDLLVQRYGYTF. The CDR3 DNA sequence: TGTGCCAGCAGCCAAGATCTCCTCGTACAGCGGTATGGCTACACCTTC. The V gene is TRBV14, the J gene TRBJ1-2; no reliable D call. Trimming cost V 0 bases and J 5 bases, with 16 bases left between them. Germline lookup yields CDR1 SGHDN and CDR2 FVKESK. CDR3 size: 16 residues.

CDR3 region: CASSNEGLAYEQYF. For the CDR3, the DNA is TGTGCCAGCAGTAATGAGGGACTAGCCTACGAGCAGTACTTC. The chain employs TRBV28 and TRBJ2-7; 8 bases match TRBD2. V shed 5 bases and J 2 bases; nucleotides not matched to a gene: 5. The CDR3 contains 14 residues. The V gene's germline CDR1 is MDHEN and CDR2 SYDVKM.

This clone was seen just once. V is TRBV18 and J is TRBJ1-6, with TRBD1 matching 9 bases. The CDR3 is made up of 16 amino acids. In germline, CDR1 is KGHSH, CDR2 LQKENI. Unmatched junction bases numbered 9, after V lost 3 bases and J lost 9 bases. The DNA of the CDR3 is TGTGCCAGCTCACCGGGACAGGGACGGTCGGGTTCACCCCTCCACTTT. This translates into CASSPGQGRSGSPLHF.

This chain links TRBV5-1 with TRBJ1-2; no clear D. The CDR3 spans 13 residues. Between the trimmed V and J ends, which lost 4 bases and 1 base, there was a span of 8 bases. Germline V gives CDR1 SGHRS, CDR2 YFSETQ. CDR3 nucleotide sequence: TGCGCCAGCAGCATAGACATTAACTATGGCTACACCTTC. Amino acids: CASSIDINYGYTF.

The rearrangement joins TRBV5-1 to TRBJ2-2; a weak D match, TRBD2 (6 bases). V dropped 4 bases and J dropped 4 bases, with 23 bases sitting between them. Looked up from germline, CDR1 is SGHRS and CDR2 is YFSETQ. The CDR3 sequence is 18 residues long. CDR3 loop: CASSQGQAGTRVTGELFF. The CDR3 DNA reads TGCGCCAGCAGCCAAGGCCAGGCGGGGACGCGGGTCACCGGGGAGCTGTTTTTT. Combining the CDR3 with reference TRBV5-1 and TRBJ2-2 gives the whole variable domain KAGVTQTPRYLIKTRGQQVTLSCSPISGHRSVSWYQQTPGQGLQFLFEYFSETQRNKGNFPGRFSGRQFSNSRSEMNVSTLELGDSALYLCASSQGQAGTRVTGELFFGEGSRLTVL.

The chain uses TRBV28 and TRBJ1-1; TRBD1 matches at 8 bases. CDR3 length: 16 residues. V dropped 4 bases and J dropped 1; count of bases not matched to a gene: 8. Germline CDR1 is MDHEN and CDR2 is SYDVKM. In DNA form, the CDR3 reads TGTGCCAGCAGTTCATACGCCGGGACAGGGAACACTGAAGCTTTCTTT. It encodes CASSSYAGTGNTEAFF.

J is TRBJ1-6 and V is TRBV10-2, with 7 bases matching TRBD1. This CDR3 has 14 residues. CDR1 and CDR2 from the germline V gene are WSHSY and SAAADI. With 5 bases clipped from V and 7 bases from J, the junction kept 5 bases outside the gene matches. CDR3 nucleotides: TGCGCCAGCAGTTCCGGGACAGTCAATTCACCCCTCCACTTT. Translating gives CASSSGTVNSPLHF.